This T cell receptor beta chain stems from a study of T cell repertoires in cytomegalovirus infection. Whole-study context: Public signatures in TCR beta pointed to CMV infection and matching HLA type.

TCRdb re-called the reads through MiXCR, storing one row per CDR3 protein. The table records roughly 630,000 distinct CDR3 sequences, approximately 24% of them present only once. This clonotype was seen a handful of times. Its antigen remains unknown. Broader study findings: Carriage of CMV together with the relevant HLA was identifiable through cumulative public TCR beta family frequency. The ex vivo response was dominated by HLA-C-restricted CMV-specific TCR beta clonotypes.

Germline V gene lookup returns CDR1 LGHDT and CDR2 YNNKEL (reference sequence). J gave up 3 bases and V 4 bases, and 8 bases lay outside the gene matches. The CDR3 is 16 amino acids. The chain combines TRBV3-1 with TRBJ2-2, with 7 bases aligning to TRBD1. Input material: CD8+ T cells from PBMCs. This TCR was sampled from a human donor in good health (CMV status not recorded). Some clones in this sample may be carry-over from other donors' samples. The CDR3 here is CASSLPDTGDTGELFF. The CDR3 DNA reads as TGTGCCAGCAGCCTCCCTGATACAGGGGACACCGGGGAGCTGTTTTTT.